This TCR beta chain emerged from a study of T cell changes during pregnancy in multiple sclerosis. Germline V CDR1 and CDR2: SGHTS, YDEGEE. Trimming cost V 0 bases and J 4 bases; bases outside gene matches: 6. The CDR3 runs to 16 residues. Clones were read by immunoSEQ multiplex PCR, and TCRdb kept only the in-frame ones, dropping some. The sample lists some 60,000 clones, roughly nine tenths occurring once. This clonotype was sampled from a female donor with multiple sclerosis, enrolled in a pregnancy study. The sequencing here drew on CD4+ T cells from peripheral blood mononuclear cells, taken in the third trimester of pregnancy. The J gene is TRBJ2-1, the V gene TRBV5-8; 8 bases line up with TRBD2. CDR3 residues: CASSLVVLAAYNEQFF. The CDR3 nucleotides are TGTGCCAGCAGCTTGGTAGTACTAGCGGCTTACAATGAGCAGTTCTTC.